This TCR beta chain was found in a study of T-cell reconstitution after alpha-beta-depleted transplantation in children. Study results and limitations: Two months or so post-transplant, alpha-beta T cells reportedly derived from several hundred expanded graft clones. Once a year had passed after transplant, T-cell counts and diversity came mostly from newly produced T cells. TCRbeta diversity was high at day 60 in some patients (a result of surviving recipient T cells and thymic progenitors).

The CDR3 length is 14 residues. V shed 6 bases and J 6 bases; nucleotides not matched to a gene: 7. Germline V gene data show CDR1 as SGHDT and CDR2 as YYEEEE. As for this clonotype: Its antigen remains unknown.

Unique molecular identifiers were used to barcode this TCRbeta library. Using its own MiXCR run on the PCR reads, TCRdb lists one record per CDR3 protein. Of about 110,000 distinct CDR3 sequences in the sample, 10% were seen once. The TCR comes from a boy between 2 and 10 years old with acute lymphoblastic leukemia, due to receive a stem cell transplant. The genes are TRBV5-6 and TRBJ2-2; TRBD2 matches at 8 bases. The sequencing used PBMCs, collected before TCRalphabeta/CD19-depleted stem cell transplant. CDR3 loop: CASKAGVMPGELFF. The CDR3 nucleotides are TGTGCCAGCAAAGCGGGAGTTATGCCCGGGGAGCTGTTTTTT.